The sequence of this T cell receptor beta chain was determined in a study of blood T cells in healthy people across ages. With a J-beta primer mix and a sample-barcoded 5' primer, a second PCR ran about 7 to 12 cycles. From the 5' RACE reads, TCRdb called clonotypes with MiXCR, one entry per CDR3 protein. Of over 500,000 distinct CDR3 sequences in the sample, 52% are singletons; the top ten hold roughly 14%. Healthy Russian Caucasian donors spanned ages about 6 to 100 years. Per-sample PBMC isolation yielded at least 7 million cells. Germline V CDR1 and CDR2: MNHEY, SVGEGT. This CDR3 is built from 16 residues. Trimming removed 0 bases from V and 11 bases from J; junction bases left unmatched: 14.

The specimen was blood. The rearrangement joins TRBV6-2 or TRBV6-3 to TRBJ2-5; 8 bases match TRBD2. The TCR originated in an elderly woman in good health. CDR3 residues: CASSYSKAGAYNEQYF. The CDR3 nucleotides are TGTGCCAGCAGTTACTCGAAAGCGGGGGCTTACAATGAGCAGTACTTC.